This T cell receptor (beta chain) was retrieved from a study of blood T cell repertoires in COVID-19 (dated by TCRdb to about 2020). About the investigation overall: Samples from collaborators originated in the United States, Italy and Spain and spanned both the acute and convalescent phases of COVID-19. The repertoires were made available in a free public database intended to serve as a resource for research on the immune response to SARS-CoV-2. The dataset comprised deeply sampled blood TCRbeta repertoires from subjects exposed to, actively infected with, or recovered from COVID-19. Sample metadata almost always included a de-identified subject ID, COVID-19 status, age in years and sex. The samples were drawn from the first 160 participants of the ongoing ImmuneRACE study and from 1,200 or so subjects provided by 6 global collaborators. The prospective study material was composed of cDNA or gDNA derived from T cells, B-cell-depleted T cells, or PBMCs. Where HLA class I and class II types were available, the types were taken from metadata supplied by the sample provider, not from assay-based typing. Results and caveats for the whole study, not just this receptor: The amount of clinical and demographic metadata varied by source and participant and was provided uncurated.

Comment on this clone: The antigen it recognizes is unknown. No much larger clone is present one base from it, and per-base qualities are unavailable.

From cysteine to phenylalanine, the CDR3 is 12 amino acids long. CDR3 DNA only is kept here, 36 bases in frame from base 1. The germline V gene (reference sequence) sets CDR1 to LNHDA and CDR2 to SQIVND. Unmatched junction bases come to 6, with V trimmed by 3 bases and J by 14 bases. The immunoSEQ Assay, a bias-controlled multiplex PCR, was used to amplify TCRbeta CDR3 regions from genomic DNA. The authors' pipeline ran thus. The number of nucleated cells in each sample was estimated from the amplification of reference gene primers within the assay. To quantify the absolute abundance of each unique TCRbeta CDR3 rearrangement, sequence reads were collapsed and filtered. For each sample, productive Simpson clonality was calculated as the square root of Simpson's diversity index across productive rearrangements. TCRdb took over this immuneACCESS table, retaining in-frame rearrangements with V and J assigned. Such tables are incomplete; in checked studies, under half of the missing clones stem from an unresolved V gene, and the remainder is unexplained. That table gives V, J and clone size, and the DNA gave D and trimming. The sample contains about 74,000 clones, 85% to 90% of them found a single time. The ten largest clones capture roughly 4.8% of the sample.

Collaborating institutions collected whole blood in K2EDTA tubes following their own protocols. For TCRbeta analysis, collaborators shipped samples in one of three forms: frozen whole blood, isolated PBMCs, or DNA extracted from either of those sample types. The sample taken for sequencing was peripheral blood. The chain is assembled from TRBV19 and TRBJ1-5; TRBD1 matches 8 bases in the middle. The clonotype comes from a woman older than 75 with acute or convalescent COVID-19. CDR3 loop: CASSMGTGRKHF. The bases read TGTGCCAGTAGTATGGGGACAGGCCGTAAGCATTTT.